Below are 22 T cell receptor beta chains sequenced from a single sample in a study of cytomegalovirus exposure and HLA in healthy donors. Primers for the PCR totalled 60 Vbeta and 13 Jbeta. TCRdb's copy holds only in-frame clones and misses some; the assay was immunoSEQ multiplex PCR. The sample shows 180,000 or so clones, approximately 84% of them seen only once. The material sequenced was PBMCs. The origin of the receptors is a girl aged 5-17 years in good health and CMV-seropositive.

The J gene is TRBJ2-7, the V gene TRBV5-1; perhaps TRBD2 as D (5 bases). Germline lookup yields CDR1 SGHRS and CDR2 YFSETQ. The CDR3 consists of 15 residues. With 0 bases removed from V and 2 bases from J, the gap between germline ends came to 12 bases. This CDR3 is CASSLAGTEAYEQYF. CDR3 coding DNA: TGCGCCAGCAGCTTGGCCGGAACGGAGGCCTACGAGCAGTACTTC.

This chain links TRBV7-9 with TRBJ2-5, with a possible D match to TRBD1 (5 bases). The J call is in doubt because the DNA end fits TRBJ2-7 better. Germline lookup yields CDR1 SEHNR and CDR2 FQNEAQ (reference sequence). This CDR3 comprises 14 residues. This CDR3 is CASSPTGYPYEQYF. In DNA, the CDR3 is TGTGCCAGCAGCCCCACAGGTTACCCCTACGAGCAGTACTTC.

The V call is TRBV2, the J call TRBJ1-3, with 7 bases lining up with TRBD1. The germline V gene has CDR1 SNHLY and CDR2 FYNNEI. The CDR3 has 15 amino acids. The ends lost 6 bases at V and 0 bases at J; junction bases unmatched: 5. The CDR3 reads CASRAGGPSGNTIYF. In nucleotides, the CDR3 is TGTGCCAGCAGAGCAGGGGGACCCTCTGGAAACACCATATATTTT.

CDR3 DNA sequence: TGTGCCAGCAGTGATCTGACTTACCAAGAGACCCAGTACTTC. Amino acid sequence: CASSDLTYQETQYF. The rearrangement joins TRBV6-1 to TRBJ2-5; no clear D. The CDR3 is made up of 14 amino acids. Germline V gene data show CDR1 as MNHNS and CDR2 as SASEGT. V was trimmed by 3 bases and J by 0 bases, leaving 8 bases between them.

The chain has TRBV5-6 and TRBJ2-5; 15 nucleotides line up with TRBD2. The CDR3 sequence is 17 residues long. Germline loops: CDR1 SGHDT, CDR2 YYEEEE. The V and J ends lost 3 bases and 5 bases, in that order; junction bases with no gene match: 8. The CDR3 sequence is CASSSPGLAGGRETQYF. The CDR3 DNA reads as TGTGCCAGCAGCTCACCGGGACTAGCGGGAGGAAGGGAGACCCAGTACTTC.

The rearrangement links TRBV7-9 to TRBJ2-4; 7 bases are shared with TRBD2. CDR3 size: 16 residues. Trimming took 1 base from V and 0 from J; bases not matched to a gene: 3. Germline lookup yields CDR1 SEHNR and CDR2 FQNEAQ (reference sequence). Here the CDR3 reads CASSLGASGAKNIQYF. The DNA for the CDR3 is TGTGCCAGCAGCTTAGGTGCTAGCGGAGCCAAAAACATTCAGTACTTC.

The chain is built from TRBV6-1 and TRBJ2-1; 11 positions match TRBD1. Germline V gene lookup returns CDR1 MNHNS and CDR2 SASEGT. The CDR3 is 15 residues long. Unmatched junction bases numbered 5, after V lost 7 bases and J lost 3 bases. CDR3 protein: CASKPGTGGYNEQFF. DNA for the CDR3: TGTGCCAGCAAGCCCGGGACAGGGGGCTACAATGAGCAGTTCTTC.

This rearrangement joins TRBV7-2 to TRBJ2-7; D is possibly TRBD2 (6 bases). The CDR3 is made up of 13 amino acids. Germline V gives CDR1 SGHTA, CDR2 FQGNSA. Trimming took 6 bases from V and 6 from J, leaving 15 bases between them. This chain's CDR3 is CASRLNGSPEQYF. In DNA, the CDR3 is TGTGCCAGCAGACTAAACGGGAGCCCCGAGCAGTACTTC.

In this sample, this clone turned up a few times. This rearrangement joins TRBV4-3 to TRBJ2-7; 10 bases align to TRBD1. The germline CDR1 and CDR2 sequences are LGHNA and YSLEER. The V and J ends lost 0 bases and 0 bases, in that order; junction bases with no gene match: 2. The CDR3 runs 16 residues. Here the CDR3 DNA reads TGCGCCAGCAGCCAAGATTGGACAGGGGGCTCCTACGAGCAGTACTTC. Amino acid sequence: CASSQDWTGGSYEQYF.

J is TRBJ2-1 and V is TRBV7-9; 12 nucleotides agree with TRBD1. The CDR3 runs 13 residues. Germline assignment: CDR1 SEHNR and CDR2 FQNEAQ (reference sequence). V dropped 5 bases and J dropped 14; count of bases not matched to a gene: 7. The CDR3 DNA follows: TGTGCCAGCAGCCCCGGGACAGGGGGCAGGGAGTTCTTC. Its translation: CASSPGTGGREFF.

The chain links TRBV6-6 to TRBJ1-2; 8 nucleotides match TRBD1. Germline lookup yields CDR1 MNHNY and CDR2 SVGAGI (reference sequence). The ends lost 6 bases at V and 6 bases at J; junction bases unmatched: 12. The CDR3 has 15 residues. CDR3 bases: TGTGCCAGCAGCTCCGACGACAGGGGCAGGAATGGCTACACCTTC. Translated, it gives CASSSDDRGRNGYTF.

The J gene is TRBJ2-5, the V gene TRBV12-5; 7 nucleotides agree with TRBD2. From germline, CDR1 is LGHNT and CDR2 FRNRAP. V gave up 7 bases and J gave up 5 bases; unmatched junction bases: 13. This CDR3 comprises 15 residues. CDR3 sequence reads: CASAPLREGGETQYF. The CDR3 nucleotides read TGTGCTAGTGCCCCCCTAAGGGAGGGCGGGGAGACCCAGTACTTC.

The chain has TRBV7-9 and TRBJ2-2, with D perhaps matching TRBD2 (5 bases). Looked up from germline, CDR1 is SEHNR and CDR2 is FQNEAQ (reference sequence). The CDR3 length is 16 residues. Between the trimmed V and J ends, which lost 5 bases and 6 bases, there was a span of 19 bases. The CDR3 is CASSLVRTERPGELFF. The CDR3 DNA sequence: TGTGCCAGCAGCCTGGTGAGAACGGAGCGGCCCGGGGAGCTGTTTTTT.

This clone was counted only a few times. The gene calls are TRBV5-4 and TRBJ1-2; 10 nucleotides agree with TRBD1. Germline-derived CDR1 and CDR2 are SGHNT and YYREEE (reference sequence). Germline trimming cut 4 bases from V and 8 bases from J; bases unmatched to any gene: 8. CDR3 length: 14 residues. The CDR3 sequence is CASSGDRGSGGYTF. In nucleotides, the CDR3 is TGTGCCAGCAGCGGGGACAGGGGTTCGGGAGGCTACACCTTC.

The chain couples TRBV5-4 to TRBJ2-3; maybe TRBD1 (6 bases). There are 14 residues in the CDR3. Germline values: CDR1 SGHNT, CDR2 YYREEE (reference sequence). V was trimmed by 4 bases and J by 6 bases, leaving 15 bases between them. The CDR3 reads CASSLDSRSDTQYF. DNA for the CDR3: TGTGCCAGCAGCCTGGACAGCAGATCGGATACGCAGTATTTT.

The rearrangement joins TRBV5-6 to TRBJ2-1; TRBD2 is a possible D gene (6 bases). This CDR3 is 15 amino acids long. V lost 0 bases to trimming and J lost 4 bases, with 11 bases between them. CDR1 is SGHDT and CDR2 is YYEEEE in the germline V gene. As DNA, the CDR3 is TGTGCCAGCAGCTTGGGTGGAGGGATATACAATGAGCAGTTCTTC. Its translation is CASSLGGGIYNEQFF.

The V gene is TRBV27, the J gene TRBJ1-4; TRBD1 agrees at 10 bases. Germline V gene sequence: CDR1 MNHEY, CDR2 SMNVEV (reference sequence). The V gene end was trimmed by 6 bases and the J gene end by 8 bases; junction bases not matched to a gene: 15. The CDR3 extends over 17 amino acids. CDR3 coding DNA: TGTGCCAGCAGCCGAACCTCCCGACAGGGGGCGCGAGAAAAACTGTTTTTT. It translates to CASSRTSRQGAREKLFF. Looking up the rest from reference TRBV27 and TRBJ1-4 gives the full variable domain: EAQVTQNPRYLITVTGKKLTVTCSQNMNHEYMSWYRQDPGLGLRQIYYSMNVEVTDKGDVPEGYKVSRKEKRNFPLILESPSPNQTSLYFCASSRTSRQGAREKLFFGSGTQLSVL.

This clone was counted a few times. The CDR3 reads CASSLARTGDNQPQHF. The CDR3 region has the DNA TGCGCCAGCAGCTTGGCCAGGACAGGGGACAATCAGCCCCAGCATTTT. The rearrangement links TRBV5-1 to TRBJ1-5; 9 bases are shared with TRBD1. CDR1 is SGHRS, CDR2 YFSETQ, per germline. The CDR3 length is 16 residues. Trimming took 0 bases from V and 3 from J; bases not matched to a gene: 4.

Comment on this clone: Other DNA sequences in this specimen translate into the identical CDR3. V gene TRBV7-9 combines with J gene TRBJ1-3; no clear D. Germline CDR1 and CDR2: SEHNR and FQNEAQ (reference sequence). This CDR3 is 15 amino acids long. The ends were cut back, 3 bases at V and 0 bases at J, with 9 bases in the middle. CDR3 residues: CASSLDGSSGNTIYF. The CDR3 DNA is TGTGCCAGCAGCTTGGACGGGAGCTCTGGAAACACCATATATTTT.

There are a few counts of this clone. The rearrangement links TRBV4-2 to TRBJ1-4; no firm D call. The CDR3 is 16 residues long. Germline CDR1 reads LGHNA; CDR2 reads YNFKEQ. Trimming shortened V by 4 bases and J by 0 bases, and 12 bases separated the two germline ends. CDR3 in amino acids: CASSLQAATTNEKLFF. In DNA, the CDR3 is TGTGCCAGCAGCCTACAAGCGGCCACAACTAATGAAAAACTGTTTTTT.

The rearrangement links TRBV10-1 to TRBJ2-3; TRBD2 might be the D (6 bases). The V gene lost 1 base and the J gene lost 4 bases, with 18 bases spanning the gap. The CDR3 consists of 17 residues. CDR1 WNHNN and CDR2 SYGVQD come from the germline V gene (reference sequence). Here the CDR3 DNA reads TGCGCCAGCAGTGAGTTAGCGGAGGACGGGATGGCAGATACGCAGTATTTT. Translation: CASSELAEDGMADTQYF.

The gene calls are TRBV5-6 and TRBJ2-6, with a tentative D call TRBD2 (5 bases). This CDR3 is 19 amino acids long. Germline-derived CDR1 and CDR2 are SGHDT and YYEEEE. Trimming left V 0 bases short and J 0 bases short, with 16 bases between. In DNA, the CDR3 is TGTGCCAGCAGCTTGGGTGGAGGCGGGTTCTACTCTGGGGCCAACGTCCTGACTTTC. Translating gives CASSLGGGGFYSGANVLTF.